This TCR beta chain derives from a study of cytomegalovirus exposure and HLA in healthy donors (dated by TCRdb to about 2017). With respect to the entire study: According to an earlier analysis of 550 to 700 of the donors, some 180 million T cells yielded roughly 110 million unique TCR beta sequences and about 300 Gb of sequence data. An early release covering roughly 640 HLA-typed donors comprised about 300 gigabases of sequencing data and around 80 million unique TCR sequences. Of the roughly 400 genotyped donors, approximately 81% were placed in the genetic ancestry cluster associated with self-reported Caucasian donors. The study was designed to test whether signatures of past pathogen exposure could be identified by cataloging public T cell receptors. The study used immunosequencing to profile the T cell repertoires of about 670 subjects and linked those repertoires to cytomegalovirus serostatus. Along with the approximately 600-subject first cohort, a separate validation cohort of about 110 different subjects was used. High-throughput TCR immunosequencing, statistical association of individual TCRs with disease status, and machine learning were combined to predict cytomegalovirus infection status. In a later analysis, previously published TCR beta repertoires from 550 to 750 donors were re-analyzed and high-resolution HLA genotyping was added so that TCR occurrence patterns could be studied. The later analysis used no new phenotypic data to find candidate immune exposures, relying instead on TCR beta sequences and their occurrence across donors. An earlier analysis of around 640 of the donors used high-throughput TCR beta sequencing to judge whether each TCR beta V gene segment behaved as functional or pseudogenic. Donor age, sex, ethnicity and CMV serostatus were compiled alongside the repertoire data. A later genetic analysis used genome-wide SNP genotypes for about three fifths of the roughly 700 donors, treating that subset as a discovery cohort. Every repertoire in the discovery cohort had been generated on one and the same sequencing platform. HLA typing included class I and class II loci at four-digit resolution. The number of typed donors differed by locus: about 629-630 for A, B, C, DRB1 and DQB1; approximately 520 for DQA1; about 600 for DPA1; and some 430 for DPB1. Because of strong linkage in the cohort, five DR-DQ haplotypes were treated as single units for association and clustering. Among about 360 genotyped donors of the cohort, an average of approximately 240,000 unique TCR beta nucleotide sequences were sequenced per donor, around a sixth of them non-productive. Summary of the overall study and its limitations: Presence/absence analyses assumed roughly uniform sequencing depth across donors, an assumption that may not hold. Strong co-occurrence of HLA alleles, especially DR and DQ, made assigning TCR associations to individual alleles difficult. A group of highly shared sequence variants was considered likely to be a technical artifact of the sequencing pipeline. Because some donors lacked HLA typing at each locus, the association tests relied only on the typed subset. CMV serostatus was the only immune exposure information available for the cohort. Broadly in line with IMGT annotations, most TCR beta V segments showed up in productive rearrangements about 90% or about 30% of the time in an earlier analysis of roughly 590 of the donors. A few of the identified cytomegalovirus-associated TCR beta chains were confirmed in vitro to be specific for cytomegalovirus antigens. In a later analysis, the rate of TCR association differed among HLA loci, with DRB1 alleles having the most associated TCRs and HLA-C alleles having the fewest. The study listed 150 to 200 TCR beta chains as associated with cytomegalovirus. Compared with the approximately 720-donor mean, donors in an Asian-associated ancestry cluster had fewer N-insertions in productive TCRs, according to a later genetic analysis. A further reported finding was that TCR beta sequences accurately predicted the HLA-A and HLA-B alleles for most subjects in the first cohort. Around 16 rarely observed V segments, including chromosome 9 orphons, were excluded from the earlier analysis of some 590 of the donors because counts were too low. At a false discovery rate of 0.05, a later analysis linked about 16,000 TCR beta sequences to specific HLA alleles. In a later analysis, most CMV-associated TCR beta chains were found to appear HLA-restricted, with HLA associations seemingly driven largely by CMV exposure. Some IMGT-functional V segments, including TRBV6-2 and TRBV6-3, could not be distinguished by the 87-base-pair reads and were therefore excluded. In a later analysis, several top co-occurrence clusters were reported to appear linked to parvovirus B19, influenza, CMV and Epstein-Barr virus. It was suggested by the authors that the approach could potentially be generalized to other disease states and immunological phenotypes. In a later analysis, HLA-associated TCR beta chains showed more clonal expansion and lower generation probabilities than non-associated chains that were equally common. Correlated functional status among segregating V segments might be attributable to linkage disequilibrium, but an unknown experimental factor could not be ruled out. Across donors, most TCR sequences were observed very rarely, whereas some public TCRs were present in many individuals. An association between a missense DCLRE1C variant and V-gene and J-gene trimming of TCR beta chains was found in a later genetic analysis and replicated in an independent cohort. This cohort had only TCR beta chains sequenced, and the lack of alpha or paired-chain data limited which features could be detected. The classifier was reported to diagnose cytomegalovirus status with high specificity and sensitivity in both the original cohort and the validation cohort.

The library relied on the immunoSEQ multiplex PCR assay. For the multiplex PCR, a mixture combining 60 forward primers for TCR Vbeta segments and 13 reverse primers for TCR Jbeta segments was used. A multiplex PCR assay on genomic DNA amplified the CDR3 region of rearranged TCR beta genes. The amplified TCR beta libraries were sequenced on the Illumina HiSeq System as 87-base-pair reads. The authors processed their data as follows. Across the 670 or so repertoires, a later analysis counted 75 million to 90 million unique TCR beta chains, approximately 10 million of which were shared by at least two donors. Raw reads were error-corrected and collapsed into unique sequences with a nearest-neighbor algorithm that merged closely related sequences to remove PCR and sequencing errors. Alignment of CDR3 sequences to IMGT reference sequences was used to assign V, D and J gene segments. For a sequence to be retained, a match of at least six nucleotides to both a V gene segment and a J gene segment was required. A rearrangement was called productive if the CDR3 had no stop codons and remained in frame with V and J, and every other rearrangement was called non-productive. CDR3 was defined according to IMGT convention as the region running from the second conserved V-encoded cysteine to the conserved J-encoded phenylalanine. Sequences without an unambiguous match to a single V gene segment were excluded from the earlier analysis of a few hundred of the donors. In an earlier analysis of approximately 590 of the donors, a V segment was called functional when productive rearrangements were above 56.7%, and segregating when the standard deviation between donors exceeded 5%. A statistical classification framework was built to diagnose cytomegalovirus status from the catalog of TCR beta chain sequences. In a later analysis, V and J genes were assigned by comparing TCR nucleotide sequences against IMGT/GENE-DB human TR gene sequences. A later analysis assigned CDR3 sequences and most-parsimonious VDJ recombination scenarios with the TCRdist pipeline. In a later analysis, every TCR beta chain was defined by the combination of its CDR3 amino acid sequence and its V-gene family, and reads without a unique V-gene family were dropped. To address suspected cross-contamination and a sequencing artifact, a later analysis removed roughly 580 highly shared, low-generation-probability nucleotide sequences. A later analysis calculated a clonal expansion index for each public chain from normalized within-repertoire ranks of inferred template counts. In a later analysis, generation probabilities were computed using a VDJ recombination model fitted to out-of-frame rearrangements, and the results were checked against IGoR. In a later analysis, TCR-TCR, TCR-HLA and TCR-CMV co-occurrence was scored with hypergeometric tests, and a repertoire-size bias correction was applied to TCR pairs. False discovery rates were estimated in a later analysis by permuting HLA or CMV assignments 20 times. In a later analysis, co-occurring TCRs were grouped using DBSCAN, with TCRdist sequence similarity added in when clustering inside HLA-allele-positive subsets. Repertoires with fewer than 30,000 or more than 120,000 public chains, plus five repertoires with anomalous nucleotide sharing, were excluded from co-occurrence clustering. TCRdb provides this immuneACCESS table in a form limited to in-frame rearrangements. Some clones are lacking; in checked studies, under half of them reflect an unresolved V gene, and why the rest are absent is not known. Clone size and V and J calls were adopted from that table, with D and trimming inferred from the DNA. The sample profile shows nearly 200,000 clones; roughly 73% of them were found once. In total, the top ten clones hold approximately 2% of the sample.

Remarks on this clone: Its binding antigen is unknown. Per-nucleotide qualities are absent, and no much larger clonotype sits a single base away.

The cohort comprised some 730 healthy bone marrow donors. At the time of sampling, all cohort members were nominally healthy, though unrecorded immune exposures were likely present. The donor was CMV seropositive and was included in the group of 289 seropositive cohort members. Each donor provided a peripheral blood sample, and peripheral blood mononuclear cells were used for TCR beta sequencing. The Qiagen DNeasy Blood Extraction Kit was used to extract genomic DNA from the blood cell samples. CDR1 and CDR2, per the germline V gene (reference sequence), are MNHNY and SVGAGI. The trim is 4 bases for V and 8 bases for J, with a gap of 17 bases between the germline ends. The CDR3 has 14 amino acids, counting the end cysteine and phenylalanine. The entry retains the CDR3 DNA only, 42 bases that are in frame from base 1.

The sequence is built from TRBV6-6 and TRBJ2-5; TRBD2 is possibly the D segment (7 matching bases). This clonotype was obtained from a woman aged 25 to 39 in good health and CMV-seropositive. Sequencing was performed on PBMCs. The CDR3 protein sequence reads: CASSSRGGGETQYF. The DNA is TGTGCCAGCAGTTCCCGAGGGGGGGGCGAAACCCAGTACTTC.